The 13 T cell receptor beta chains below were found in one sample sequenced in a study of tumor-infiltrating lymphocytes in primary liver carcinoma (dated by TCRdb to about 2017). Without any cell sorting, total RNA and DNA were co-extracted from about 21-30 mg of bulk tissue using the AllPrep DNA/RNA mini kit. Sequencer: Illumina HiSeq 2500. TCRbeta-specific cDNA was reverse-transcribed from 500 ng total RNA using a constant-region primer and ProtoScript II reverse transcriptase. Construction of the TCRbeta libraries relied on three nested rounds of multiplex PCR, following a slightly modified ARM-PCR procedure. The first two PCR rounds used multiplex TRBV1-TRBV30 forward primers with a Cbeta reverse primer, each for roughly 11 cycles. TCRdb cleaned the public reads at Q25 with fastp, built clones with MiXCR and kept in-frame beta chains. All rows with the same CDR3 protein become a single entry with the most common DNA and genes. The sample table lists some 110,000 distinct CDR3 sequences, roughly 80% of them with a count of one. Approximately 20% of the sample is in the top ten clones.

The material sequenced was liver tumor tissue from sampling region 3. This sample's cell subset or site label indicates: tumor region T3, left-lateral pole. These receptors all stem from a man aged 35-49 years with primary liver carcinoma and hepatitis B virus infection.

Remarks on this clonotype: Lacking the conserved final phenylalanine or tryptophan, this CDR3 likely reflects a read error. It is unclear where the CDR3 begins or ends on the DNA, so no DNA is shown, and the CDR3 is as TCRdb lists it. The rearrangement joins TRBV12-3 or TRBV12-4 to TRBJ2-1; the table's D call of TRBD1 was not tested on the DNA. The length of the CDR3 is 15 amino acids, counting both ends. The CDR3 loop reads CASSLGQGGVNEKFL.

Comments on this clonotype: A clone one base away is much larger, so this may be a read error. This chain connects TRBV12-3 or TRBV12-4 to TRBJ1-1; D call uncertain. V was shortened by 5 bases and J by 11 bases, with 15 bases between the two germline ends. The CDR3 contains 12 residues. In DNA, the CDR3 is TGTGCCAGCAGTGAAGAGGGTGCGCGGGCTTTCTTT. Its translation is CASSEEGARAFF.

On this clonotype itself: The germline gene is not matched at one end of the junction; a read error may be the cause. The CDR3 is CSVGLAGGSCNKQFF. The CDR3 DNA is TGCAGCGTTGGACTAGCGGGAGGGTCCTGCAATAAGCAGTTCTTC. This sequence joins TRBV29-1 and TRBJ2-1, with 14 bases identical to TRBD2. This CDR3 has 15 amino acids. Germline V gene sequence: CDR1 SQVTM, CDR2 ANQGSEA.

Comment on this clonotype: The conserved final phenylalanine or tryptophan is absent from the CDR3, which likely points to a read error. CDR3 sequence (DNA): TGTGCCAGCAGTTACTCAATGGAGGGCTCCACTGAAGCTTTCCTT. It is translated as CASSYSMEGSTEAFL. The chain joins TRBV6-5 to TRBJ1-1; D remains ambiguous. Germline V gene sequence: CDR1 MNHEY, CDR2 SVGAGI. This CDR3 region has 15 residues. V dropped 0 bases and J dropped 4 bases, with 12 bases sitting between them.

Note on this clonotype: An end of the junction differs from the germline gene, which may be a read error. The V gene is TRBV2, the J gene TRBJ2-4; TRBD2 agrees at 8 bases. Germline V CDR1 and CDR2: SNHLY, FYNNEI. This CDR3 contains 14 residues. The CDR3 protein is CASSWTIGRDIQNF. The CDR3 region has the DNA TGTGCCAGCAGTTGGACTATCGGGAGGGACATTCAGAACTTC.

Concerning this clonotype itself: Because the CDR3 is missing its conserved closing phenylalanine or tryptophan, this is likely a read error. The chain recombines TRBV11-3 with TRBJ2-1, with D uncertain. There are 14 residues in the CDR3. Germline V gene data show CDR1 as SGHNT and CDR2 as YENEEA. The CDR3 DNA sequence: TGTGTCAACAGCTTAGGCGTCTCGAACAATGAACAGTTCATC. Protein: CVNSLGVSNNEQFI.

This chain links TRBV12-3 or TRBV12-4 with TRBJ2-1; D perhaps matches TRBD1 (6 bases). The CDR3 length is 13 residues. With 5 bases removed from V and 16 bases from J, the gap between germline ends came to 21 bases. The CDR3: CASSLGQNNDDFF. CDR3 DNA sequence: TGTGCCAGCAGTCTCGGACAGAACAATGATGATTTCTTC.

The sample holds one count of this clonotype. One end of the junction fails to match germline, which may point to a read error. The chain couples TRBV5-6 to TRBJ1-5; no firm D call. Germline V gene lookup returns CDR1 SGHDT and CDR2 YYEEEE. The CDR3 extends over 15 amino acids. The CDR3 sequence: CASSSTWGGDQPQLF. The CDR3 DNA sequence: TGTGCCAGCAGCTCCACTTGGGGAGGCGATCAGCCCCAGCTTTTT.

Details on this clonotype: An end of the junction differs from the germline gene, which may be a read error. This sequence joins TRBV12-3 or TRBV12-4 and TRBJ2-1; D is undetermined. This CDR3 has 11 residues. This CDR3 reads CASTRSNEHLF. Here the CDR3 DNA reads TGTGCCAGTACCCGGAGCAATGAGCATTTATTC.

Comments on this clonotype: At one boundary the junction diverges from the germline segment, which might be a read error. The chain employs TRBV5-5 and TRBJ2-7; maybe TRBD2 (6 bases). The CDR3 consists of 16 residues. Germline CDR1 SGHKS, CDR2 YYEKEE (reference sequence). The CDR3: CTSSLVMGTGVWEQYF. The CDR3 bases are TGTACCAGCAGCTTGGTTATGGGAACGGGAGTATGGGAGCAGTACTTC.

In regard to this clonotype: At one of its ends the junction is not consistent with the germline gene, which may arise from a read error. CDR3 nucleotides: TGCGCCATCAGCTACGACGGGGGAACGGGCTACGGCTACACCTTC. Translated: CAISYDGGTGYGYTF. The V gene is TRBV5-1, the J gene TRBJ1-2, with a weak D call TRBD1 (5 bases). The CDR3 length is 15 residues. Per the germline V gene, CDR1 is SGHRS and CDR2 is YFSETQ.

As regards this clonotype: One junction end does not reproduce the germline sequence, and a read error may be involved. The chain employs TRBV11-3 and TRBJ2-1; 9 nucleotides line up with TRBD2. CDR1 and CDR2 from the germline V gene are SGHNT and YENEEA. There are 16 residues in the CDR3. The DNA for the CDR3 is TGTGCCATCAGCCTCGATAGCGGGAGTGGGCACAATGAGCAATTCTTC. This gives the protein CAISLDSGSGHNEQFF.

About this clonotype: A much larger clone differs by one base, so this may be a read error. The chain has TRBV6-2 or TRBV6-3 and TRBJ2-7; D call uncertain. Germline CDR1 reads MNHEY; CDR2 reads SVGEGT. This CDR3 comprises 14 residues. The V end was cut by 10 bases, the J end by 3 bases, with 19 bases between. The CDR3 here is CANSPLIHDYEQYF. The CDR3 DNA follows: TGTGCCAACAGCCCCCTAATTCACGACTACGAGCAGTACTTC.